These 17 T cell receptor beta chains were all obtained from the same sample, sequenced in a study of shared clonotypes between healthy human individuals. Repertoires were generated with immunoSEQ multiplex PCR, while TCRdb's copy carries only in-frame clones and drops some. In the table there are 2,500,000 or so clones, 90% to 95% of which are singletons. Sequencing was carried out using naive CD4+ T cells from PBMCs. Subset specified: CD45RA+ positively selected. The receptors were sampled from a man aged 18 to 30 in good health. Some clones in this sample may be carry-over from other donors' samples.

The rearrangement links TRBV19 to TRBJ2-1, with 9 bases fitting TRBD2. The germline gives CDR1 LNHDA, CDR2 SQIVND (reference sequence). The CDR3 is made up of 16 amino acids. V was pared by 4 bases and J by 2 bases, with 6 bases of the junction left unmatched. The CDR3 region has the DNA TGTGCCAGTAGTAGAAGACTAGCGGTTACCTACAATGAGCAGTTCTTC. It translates to CASSRRLAVTYNEQFF.

Points on this clone: Other DNA variants within this sample encode the same CDR3. CDR3 sequence reads: CASSLGADTQYF. The DNA for the CDR3 is TGTGCCAGCAGCTTAGGTGCAGATACGCAGTATTTT. The rearrangement uses TRBV11-2 and TRBJ2-3; D gene ambiguous. This CDR3 region has 12 residues. Germline loops: CDR1 SGHAT, CDR2 FQNNGV. V was clipped by 1 base and J by 4 bases, with 3 bases between them.

This clone has only a few counts. The genes are TRBV28 and TRBJ2-1; TRBD2 matches at 7 bases. The J segment lost 4 bases and the V segment lost 6 bases, leaving 6 bases of the junction unmatched. Germline loops: CDR1 MDHEN, CDR2 SYDVKM. CDR3 length equals 14 residues. The CDR3 region is CASRPGGRYNEQFF. DNA of the CDR3: TGTGCCAGCAGGCCGGGGGGTAGATACAATGAGCAGTTCTTC.

CDR3 DNA sequence: TGCGCCAGCAGCCCTCCAAAGTCGCGGTCGGAGACCCAGTACTTC. It specifies CASSPPKSRSETQYF. This chain connects TRBV5-1 to TRBJ2-5; D is uncertain. The CDR3 contains 15 residues. V was shortened by 4 bases and J by 5 bases, with 18 bases between the two germline ends. Germline CDR1 SGHRS, CDR2 YFSETQ.

Concerning this clone itself: The same CDR3 also results from other DNA sequences found in this sample. The J gene is TRBJ1-1, the V gene TRBV6-5, with TRBD1 matching over 8 bases. Germline V lookup: CDR1 MNHEY, CDR2 SVGAGI. Trimming took 2 bases from V and 1 from J; bases not matched to a gene: 0. The CDR3 is 14 residues long. CDR3 sequence (DNA): TGTGCCAGCAGTTACCAGGGGGCGAACACTGAAGCTTTCTTT. Protein sequence: CASSYQGANTEAFF.

The chain is built from TRBV19 and TRBJ2-3; D might be TRBD2 (6 bases). The CDR3 runs 14 residues. Germline-derived CDR1 and CDR2 are LNHDA and SQIVND (reference sequence). The V and J ends lost 3 bases and 4 bases respectively, with 11 bases between them. The CDR3 loop is CASSMSGAPDTQYF. The CDR3 DNA reads TGTGCCAGTAGTATGTCGGGAGCGCCAGATACGCAGTATTTT.

The CDR3: CASSPIDTFRTHGEQYF. The CDR3 nucleotides are TGTGCCAGCAGTCCAATCGACACGTTCAGGACTCACGGCGAGCAGTACTTC. The chain is built from TRBV25-1 and TRBJ2-7, with D possibly TRBD2 on 5 matching bases. Germline lookup yields CDR1 MGHDK and CDR2 SYGVNS. With 5 bases removed from V and 6 bases from J, the gap between germline ends came to 26 bases. The CDR3 totals 17 residues.

The CDR3 coding sequence is TGTGCCAGCAGCGCGACCGGGACTAGCGGACTGTACAATGAGCAGTTCTTC. Amino acids: CASSATGTSGLYNEQFF. V and J are TRBV9 and TRBJ2-1; 11 bases match TRBD2. The V segment lost 3 bases and the J segment 4 bases; nucleotides outside the gene matches: 9. CDR1 and CDR2 (germline): SGDLS, YYNGEE. The CDR3 spans 17 residues.

This chain joins TRBV7-8 and TRBJ1-1; D uncertain. Germline V CDR1 and CDR2: SGHVS, FQNEAQ. With 6 bases removed from V and 1 base from J, the gap between germline ends came to 15 bases. The CDR3 is made up of 15 amino acids. The CDR3, as DNA: TGTGCCAGCAGACATTTCCGTGGGGAGAACACTGAAGCTTTCTTT. It translates to CASRHFRGENTEAFF.

This sequence joins TRBV11-2 and TRBJ1-3, with D possibly being TRBD1 (5 bases). The CDR3 has 17 residues. CDR1 and CDR2 from the germline V gene are SGHAT and FQNNGV. V lost 1 base and J lost 4, with 17 bases in between. Here the CDR3 reads CASSLGSWGESGNTIYF. The CDR3 bases are TGTGCCAGCAGCTTAGGGTCCTGGGGGGAAAGCGGAAACACCATATATTTT.

For this clone: The same CDR3 also results from other DNA sequences found in this sample. CDR3 residues: CASSIERGYEQYF. In DNA, the CDR3 is TGTGCCAGTAGTATAGAGCGGGGTTACGAGCAGTACTTC. The chain links TRBV19 to TRBJ2-7; a weak D match, TRBD2 (6 bases). This CDR3 region has 13 residues. Trimming stripped 0 bases from V and 4 bases from J, with 7 bases between. The germline V gene has CDR1 LNHDA and CDR2 SQIVND (reference sequence).

The J gene is TRBJ2-3, the V gene TRBV29-1; 7 nucleotides align to TRBD2. This CDR3 region has 13 residues. V lost 3 bases, J lost 6 bases, and 6 bases stayed unmatched. Germline-derived CDR1 and CDR2 are SQVTM and ANQGSEA. CDR3 loop: CSVESAGLDTQYF. CDR3 sequence (DNA): TGCAGCGTTGAGTCAGCGGGGCTCGATACGCAGTATTTT.

Note on this clone: The identical CDR3 is also encoded by other nucleotide sequences in the sample. The chain couples TRBV5-1 to TRBJ2-3, with D maybe TRBD1 (6 bases). This CDR3 has 15 residues. CDR1 and CDR2 from the germline V gene are SGHRS and YFSETQ. V was clipped by 1 base and J by 1 base, with 10 bases between them. This CDR3 reads CASSLSPGGTDTQYF. The CDR3 bases are TGCGCCAGCAGCTTGAGCCCAGGGGGCACAGATACGCAGTATTTT.

About this clone: Other DNA variants within this sample encode the same CDR3. This rearrangement joins TRBV18 to TRBJ2-5; no reliable D call. CDR3 size: 12 residues. CDR1 and CDR2 from the germline V gene are KGHSH and LQKENI. V dropped 3 bases and J dropped 3 bases, with 5 bases sitting between them. The CDR3 DNA reads as TGTGCCAGCTCACCCCGAGAAGAGACCCAGTACTTC. This codes for CASSPREETQYF.

The CDR3 coding sequence is TGCGCCAGCAGCCAGGCTGGTAGCCCCAGAGAGGAAAATGAGCAGTTCTTC. Translated, it gives CASSQAGSPREENEQFF. The J gene is TRBJ2-1, the V gene TRBV4-1, with D hard to call. V was clipped by 3 bases and J by 7 bases, with 22 bases between them. The CDR3 covers 17 residues. Germline loops: CDR1 MGHRA, CDR2 YSYEKL.

This chain uses TRBV10-3 with TRBJ1-1, with 12 bases lining up with TRBD1. The germline CDR1 and CDR2 sequences are ENHRY and SYGVKD. Losses at the gene ends were 10 bases for V and 2 bases for J; bases not matched to a gene: 11. The length of the CDR3 is 16 residues. This CDR3 reads CATQGQGAHKNTEAFF. CDR3 nucleotides: TGTGCCACCCAGGGACAGGGGGCGCATAAAAACACTGAAGCTTTCTTT.

J is TRBJ1-2 and V is TRBV28; no firm D call. The CDR3 runs 13 residues. CDR1 is MDHEN, CDR2 SYDVKM, per germline. Trimming pared 8 bases from V and 4 bases from J, leaving 14 bases between. CDR3 nucleotide sequence: TGTGCCAGCCGCCCTCGCGGCCTCTATGGCTACACCTTC. Protein sequence: CASRPRGLYGYTF.